The table lists the clone carrying this TCR beta chain with a count of one. The antigen remains unidentified. Primers used in a second PCR of about 6 to 11 cycles were a sample-barcoded 5' primer and a J-beta primer mix. Each CDR3 protein gets one entry after TCRdb re-called the 5' RACE reads with MiXCR. The profile shows roughly 1.5 million distinct CDR3 sequences, less than 45% of them singletons. These data belong to a study of blood T cells in healthy people across ages. Study-wide results and caveats: Naive CD4+ cell counts and diversity both ran higher in long-lived than in aged donors. PBMCs left unsorted prevented a conclusive naive versus antigen-experienced comparison.

Germline V gene lookup returns CDR1 SQVTM and CDR2 ANQGSEA. The CDR3 spans 11 residues. V was clipped by 4 bases and J by 7 bases, with 10 bases between them. This TCR came from a woman aged 18-29 years in good health. The sample consisted of blood. This chain links TRBV29-1 with TRBJ1-2; a weak D match, TRBD1 (5 bases). This CDR3 is CSVARGAGYTF. In DNA form, the CDR3 reads TGCAGCGTTGCGAGGGGTGCTGGCTACACCTTC.